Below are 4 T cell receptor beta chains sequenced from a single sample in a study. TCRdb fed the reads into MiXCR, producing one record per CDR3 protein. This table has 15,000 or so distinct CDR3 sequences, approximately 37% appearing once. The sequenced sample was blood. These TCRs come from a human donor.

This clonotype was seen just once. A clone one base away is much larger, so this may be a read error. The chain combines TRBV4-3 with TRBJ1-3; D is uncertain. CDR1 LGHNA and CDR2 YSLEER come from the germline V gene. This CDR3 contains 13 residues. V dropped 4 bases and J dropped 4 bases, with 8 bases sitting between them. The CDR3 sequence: CASSRLRGNTIYF. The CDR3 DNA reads TGCGCCAGCAGCCGACTACGGGGAAACACCATATATTTT.

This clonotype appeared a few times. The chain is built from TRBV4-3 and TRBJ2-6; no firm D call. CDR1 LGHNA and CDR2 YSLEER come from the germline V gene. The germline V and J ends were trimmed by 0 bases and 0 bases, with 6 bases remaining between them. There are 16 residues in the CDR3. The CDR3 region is CASSQDMSSGANVLTF. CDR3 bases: TGCGCCAGCAGCCAAGATATGAGCTCTGGGGCCAACGTCCTGACTTTC.

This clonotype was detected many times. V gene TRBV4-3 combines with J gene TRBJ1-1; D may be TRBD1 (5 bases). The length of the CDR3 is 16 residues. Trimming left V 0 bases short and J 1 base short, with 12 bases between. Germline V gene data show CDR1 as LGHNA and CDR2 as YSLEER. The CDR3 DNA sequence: TGCGCCAGCAGCCAAGATGCAGGGCGGAGGAACACTGAAGCTTTCTTT. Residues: CASSQDAGRRNTEAFF.

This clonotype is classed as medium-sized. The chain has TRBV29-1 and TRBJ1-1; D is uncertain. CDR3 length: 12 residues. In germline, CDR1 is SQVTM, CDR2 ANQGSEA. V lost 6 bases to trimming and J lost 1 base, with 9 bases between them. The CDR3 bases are TGCAGCGTCGCGAGGACGAACACTGAAGCTTTCTTT. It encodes CSVARTNTEAFF.